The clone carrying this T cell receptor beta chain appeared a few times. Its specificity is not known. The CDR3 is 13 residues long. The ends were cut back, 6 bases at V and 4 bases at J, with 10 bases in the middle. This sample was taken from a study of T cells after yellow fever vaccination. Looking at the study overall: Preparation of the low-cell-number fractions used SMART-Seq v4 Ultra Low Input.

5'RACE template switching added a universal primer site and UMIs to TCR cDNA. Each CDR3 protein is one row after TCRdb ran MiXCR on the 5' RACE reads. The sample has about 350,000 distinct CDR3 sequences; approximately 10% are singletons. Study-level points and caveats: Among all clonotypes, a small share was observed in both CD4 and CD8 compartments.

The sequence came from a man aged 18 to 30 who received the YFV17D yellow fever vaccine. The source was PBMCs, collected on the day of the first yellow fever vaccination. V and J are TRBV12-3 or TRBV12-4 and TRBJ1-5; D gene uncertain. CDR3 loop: CASSPRVNQPQHF. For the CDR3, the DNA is TGTGCCAGCAGCCCAAGGGTGAATCAGCCCCAGCATTTT.